A single sample is the source of the 10 T cell receptor beta chains below, sequenced in a study of blood T cell repertoires in COVID-19. Some clones are missing from TCRdb's copy, which holds only in-frame ones; the method was immunoSEQ multiplex PCR. The sample records approximately 300,000 clones, around four fifths being singletons. Source material: peripheral blood. These receptors came from a woman aged 45-59 years with acute or convalescent COVID-19.

In this sample, this clone turned up a few times. The chain employs TRBV4-1 and TRBJ1-6, with a weak D call TRBD1 (5 bases). The germline V and J ends were trimmed by 1 base and 14 bases, with 15 bases remaining between them. The CDR3 runs to 14 residues. Germline lookup yields CDR1 MGHRA and CDR2 YSYEKL. CDR3 in DNA: TGCGCCAGCAGCCAAGCGGTTCCCGGGGGAACCCTCCACTTT. It is translated as CASSQAVPGGTLHF.

The V gene is TRBV5-4, the J gene TRBJ2-3, with TRBD2 identical over 13 bases. Germline CDR1 reads SGHNT; CDR2 reads YYREEE (reference sequence). V shed 4 bases, J shed 2 bases, and the junction held 4 bases outside the gene matches. This CDR3 has 16 residues. In DNA form, the CDR3 reads TGTGCCAGCAGCGCCGGGACTAGCGGGAACACAGATACGCAGTATTTT. Amino acid sequence: CASSAGTSGNTDTQYF.

V is TRBV19 and J is TRBJ2-2; possible D gene TRBD2, 5 bases. V lost 10 bases, J lost 4 bases, and 16 bases lay in between. CDR3 size: 14 residues. Germline V gene sequence: CDR1 LNHDA, CDR2 SQIVND (reference sequence). Written as DNA, the CDR3 is TGTGCCACCGAGGGTACAATCGGCACCGGGGAGCTGTTTTTT. It specifies CATEGTIGTGELFF.

The chain employs TRBV18 and TRBJ2-2; 10 bases are shared with TRBD1. The V segment lost 1 base and the J segment 6 bases; nucleotides outside the gene matches: 2. This CDR3 region has 15 residues. CDR1 KGHSH and CDR2 LQKENI come from the germline V gene. The CDR3 loop is CASSPRQGAPGELFF. As DNA, the CDR3 is TGTGCCAGCTCACCACGACAGGGGGCACCCGGGGAGCTGTTTTTT.

The genes are TRBV2 and TRBJ1-2; D ambiguous. The CDR3 runs 15 residues. V lost 4 bases, J lost 2 bases, and 14 bases lay in between. CDR1 and CDR2 from the germline V gene are SNHLY and FYNNEI. CDR3: CASSGKEKGNYGYTF. The CDR3 DNA follows: TGTGCCAGCAGTGGTAAGGAGAAAGGCAACTATGGCTACACCTTC.

V and J are TRBV14 and TRBJ1-1; maybe TRBD1 (6 bases). The CDR3 runs 14 residues. Trimming took 4 bases from V and 3 from J, leaving 12 bases between them. CDR1 is SGHDN and CDR2 is FVKESK in the germline V gene. The CDR3 DNA follows: TGTGCCAGCAGCCTCCCGGGGGGCTACACTGAAGCTTTCTTT. Translated: CASSLPGGYTEAFF. The complete variable domain, with remaining parts taken from reference TRBV14 and TRBJ1-1, reads EAGVTQFPSHSVIEKGQTVTLRCDPISGHDNLYWYRRVMGKEIKFLLHFVKESKQDESGMPNNRFLAERTGGTYSTLKVQPAELEDSGVYFCASSLPGGYTEAFFGQGTRLTVV.

The chain joins TRBV6-6 to TRBJ2-7, with 11 bases identical to TRBD2. This CDR3 region has 15 residues. The germline V gene has CDR1 MNHNY and CDR2 SVGAGI (reference sequence). V was clipped by 4 bases and J by 3 bases; unmatched bases: 5. CDR3 amino acids: CASSFRLAGIYEQYF. The CDR3 nucleotides read TGTGCCAGCAGTTTTCGACTAGCGGGGATCTACGAGCAGTACTTC.

This clone has only one observation. The V gene is TRBV2, the J gene TRBJ2-1, with 12 nucleotides matching TRBD2. V shed 5 bases and J 4 bases; nucleotides not matched to a gene: 6. Germline V lookup: CDR1 SNHLY, CDR2 FYNNEI. This CDR3 has 16 residues. CDR3 sequence (DNA): TGTGCCAGCAGTCCCAGACTAGCGGGGGCTTACAATGAGCAGTTCTTC. Encoded protein: CASSPRLAGAYNEQFF.

The CDR3 loop is CATSDPGRSETQYF. The CDR3 region has the DNA TGTGCCACCAGTGACCCAGGCAGGTCAGAGACCCAGTACTTC. The chain carries TRBV24-1 and TRBJ2-5; unclear D gene. Germline CDR1 and CDR2: KGHDR and SFDVKD. CDR3 length: 14 residues. With 4 bases removed from V and 4 bases from J, the gap between germline ends came to 12 bases.

The V call is TRBV2, the J call TRBJ1-5; D is uncertain. The CDR3 sequence is 16 residues long. Germline assignment: CDR1 SNHLY and CDR2 FYNNEI. The V gene lost 3 bases and the J gene lost 3 bases, with 15 bases spanning the gap. The CDR3 nucleotides read TGTGCCAGCAGTGAGTCAGTATTGGGCTACAATCAGCCCCAGCATTTT. Encoded protein: CASSESVLGYNQPQHF.